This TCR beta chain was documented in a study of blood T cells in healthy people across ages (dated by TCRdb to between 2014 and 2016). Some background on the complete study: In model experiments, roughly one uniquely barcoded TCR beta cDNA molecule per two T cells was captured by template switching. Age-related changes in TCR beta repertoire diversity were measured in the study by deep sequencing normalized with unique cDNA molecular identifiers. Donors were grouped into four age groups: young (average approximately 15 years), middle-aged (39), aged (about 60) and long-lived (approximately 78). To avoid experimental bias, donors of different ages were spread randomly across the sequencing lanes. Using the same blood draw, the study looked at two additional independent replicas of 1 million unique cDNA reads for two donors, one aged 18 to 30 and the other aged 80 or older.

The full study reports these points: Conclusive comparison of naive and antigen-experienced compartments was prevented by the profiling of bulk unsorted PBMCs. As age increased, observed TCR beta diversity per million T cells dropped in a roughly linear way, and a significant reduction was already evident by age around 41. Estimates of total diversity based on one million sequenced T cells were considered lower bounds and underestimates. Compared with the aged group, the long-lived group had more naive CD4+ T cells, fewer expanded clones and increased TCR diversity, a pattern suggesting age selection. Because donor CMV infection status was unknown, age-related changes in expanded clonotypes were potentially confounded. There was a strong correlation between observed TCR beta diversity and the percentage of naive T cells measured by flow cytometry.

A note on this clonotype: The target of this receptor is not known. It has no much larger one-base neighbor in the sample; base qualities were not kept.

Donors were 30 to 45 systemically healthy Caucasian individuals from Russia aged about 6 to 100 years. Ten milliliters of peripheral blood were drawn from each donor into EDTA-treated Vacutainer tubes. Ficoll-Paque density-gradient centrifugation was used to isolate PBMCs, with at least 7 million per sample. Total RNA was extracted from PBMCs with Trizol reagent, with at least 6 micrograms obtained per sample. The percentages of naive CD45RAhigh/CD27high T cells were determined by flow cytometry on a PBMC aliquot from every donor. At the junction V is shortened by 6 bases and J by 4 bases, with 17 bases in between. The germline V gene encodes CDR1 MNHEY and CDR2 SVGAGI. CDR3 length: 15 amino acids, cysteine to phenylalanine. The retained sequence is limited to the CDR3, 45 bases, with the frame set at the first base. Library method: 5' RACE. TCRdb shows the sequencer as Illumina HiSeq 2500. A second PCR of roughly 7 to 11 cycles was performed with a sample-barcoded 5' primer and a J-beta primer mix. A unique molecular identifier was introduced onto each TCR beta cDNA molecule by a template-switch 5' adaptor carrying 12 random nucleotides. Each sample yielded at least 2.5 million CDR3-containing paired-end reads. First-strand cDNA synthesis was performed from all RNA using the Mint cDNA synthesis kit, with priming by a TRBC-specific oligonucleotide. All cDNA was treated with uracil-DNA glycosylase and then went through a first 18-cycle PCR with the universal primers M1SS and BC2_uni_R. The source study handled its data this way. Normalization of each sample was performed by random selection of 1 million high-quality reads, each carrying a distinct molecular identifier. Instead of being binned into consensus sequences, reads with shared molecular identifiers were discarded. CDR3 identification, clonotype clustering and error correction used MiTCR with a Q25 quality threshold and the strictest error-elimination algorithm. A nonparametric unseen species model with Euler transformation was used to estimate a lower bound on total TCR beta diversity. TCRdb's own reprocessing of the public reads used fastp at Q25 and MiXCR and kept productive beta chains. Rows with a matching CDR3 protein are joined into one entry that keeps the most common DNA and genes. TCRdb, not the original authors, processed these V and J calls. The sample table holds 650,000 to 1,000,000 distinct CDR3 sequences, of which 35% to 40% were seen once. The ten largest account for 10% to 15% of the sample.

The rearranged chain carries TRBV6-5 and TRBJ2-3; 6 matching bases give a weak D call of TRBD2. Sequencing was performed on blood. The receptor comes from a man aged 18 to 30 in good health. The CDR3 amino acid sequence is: CASRKGRLVSDTQYF. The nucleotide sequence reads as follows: TGTGCCAGCAGGAAGGGGAGACTAGTCTCAGATACGCAGTATTTT.